Following are 8 T cell receptor beta chains from one sample sequenced in a study of T-cell memory formation after mild COVID-19. TCRdb itself ran the 5' RACE reads through MiXCR, one entry per CDR3 protein. The sample carries 500,000 to 600,000 distinct CDR3 sequences, under 20% recorded once. Material for sequencing was PBMCs or a T cell subset sorted from them (not recorded which). The receptor source for this set is an adult woman who had mild COVID-19 (a few samples of this study predate the infection). Cell type and time point are not known.

A few counts support this clonotype. The V call is TRBV7-8, the J call TRBJ2-1, with no clear D. CDR1 and CDR2 from the germline V gene are SGHVS and FQNEAQ. Between the trimmed V and J ends, which lost 5 bases and 14 bases, there was a span of 16 bases. There are 12 residues in the CDR3. CDR3 bases: TGTGCCAGCAGCGCAACATCTGGTTGGGAGTTCTTC. Translated, it gives CASSATSGWEFF.

This clonotype occurred a few times. The CDR3 sequence: CASSIRKVNTEAFF. The CDR3 DNA sequence: TGTGCCAGTAGTATTCGAAAGGTGAACACTGAAGCTTTCTTT. This chain connects TRBV19 to TRBJ1-1; D gene uncertain. Germline-derived CDR1 and CDR2 are LNHDA and SQIVND (reference sequence). The length of the CDR3 is 14 residues. Trimming stripped 3 bases from V and 0 bases from J, with 8 bases between.

This clonotype came up a few times. The chain employs TRBV11-2 and TRBJ2-3, with 15 bases aligning to TRBD2. Trimming at V came to 5 bases and at J to 11 bases, leaving 11 bases not matched to a gene. The CDR3 covers 16 residues. The germline CDR1 and CDR2 sequences are SGHAT and FQNNGV. CDR3 in DNA: TGTGCCAGCAGCGTCATCGGACTAGCGGGAGGGCCGGGGCAGTATTTT. This gives the protein CASSVIGLAGGPGQYF.

This clonotype was detected once. This rearrangement joins TRBV20-1 to TRBJ1-2; 10 bases align to TRBD1. The CDR3 loop spans 13 amino acids. Germline-derived CDR1 and CDR2 are DFQATT and SNEGSKA (reference sequence). J lost 6 bases, V lost 3 bases, and 4 bases had no gene match. CDR3 residues: CSASQTGGHGYTF. The CDR3 DNA reads as TGCAGTGCTAGTCAGACAGGGGGCCATGGCTACACCTTC.

The gene calls are TRBV11-2 and TRBJ2-3, with 10 bases aligning to TRBD2. In germline, CDR1 is SGHAT, CDR2 FQNNGV. V lost 5 bases, J lost 1 base, and 15 bases stayed unmatched. The CDR3 is 19 amino acids. The CDR3 coding sequence is TGTGCCAGCAGCCTCCGGGATAGCGGGAGGCTCCTCGGCACAGATACGCAGTATTTT. This sequence encodes CASSLRDSGRLLGTDTQYF.

This clonotype came up many times. V gene TRBV12-3 or TRBV12-4 combines with J gene TRBJ2-3; 9 nucleotides match TRBD2. Losses at the gene ends were 1 base for V and 1 base for J; bases not matched to a gene: 3. The CDR3 totals 16 residues. The CDR3 bases are TGTGCCAGCAGTTTAGAGCGGGAGGTAGGCACAGATACGCAGTATTTT. Translated, it gives CASSLEREVGTDTQYF.

This clonotype was seen more than once but under ten times. CDR3 sequence: CASSPELHRVSGANVLTF. The CDR3 DNA reads as TGTGCCAGCTCACCAGAACTTCACCGGGTCTCTGGGGCCAACGTCCTGACTTTC. V gene TRBV18 combines with J gene TRBJ2-6; D uncertain. The V and J ends lost 2 bases and 0 bases respectively, with 14 bases between them. This CDR3 has 18 amino acids. Per germline, CDR1 KGHSH and CDR2 LQKENI.

The chain employs TRBV11-3 and TRBJ2-1; 10 bases agree with TRBD2. With 5 bases clipped from V and 2 bases from J, the junction kept 9 bases outside the gene matches. The CDR3 consists of 17 residues. From germline, CDR1 is SGHNT and CDR2 YENEEA. The chain's CDR3 is CASSPTSGIQPYNEQFF. The CDR3 DNA reads as TGTGCCAGCAGCCCTACTAGCGGGATACAACCCTACAATGAGCAGTTCTTC.